Listed here is a single T cell receptor (beta chain). This clone's antigen is unknown. No base-level quality is on record; no much larger clone is a single base apart. TCRbeta CDR3 regions were amplified from genomic DNA by means of the immunoSEQ Assay, a bias-controlled multiplex PCR. As for how the authors treated the data: The number of nucleated cells in each sample was estimated from the amplification of reference gene primers within the assay. Sequence reads were collapsed and filtered to measure the absolute abundance of every unique TCRbeta CDR3 rearrangement. Productive Simpson clonality was computed per sample as the square root of Simpson's diversity index over productive rearrangements. TCRdb limited this immuneACCESS table to in-frame rearrangements with V and J called. A share of clones is missing; checked studies link under half to unresolved V genes, and the rest is unexplained. The V and J calls and clone size are taken from that table; D and trimming were inferred from the DNA. The sample includes about 170,000 clones, with 86% observed a single time. The ten largest clones take up roughly 7% of the sample.

This sample is drawn from a study of blood T cell repertoires in COVID-19 (dated by TCRdb to about 2020). With regard to the full study: Collaborator samples came from the United States, Italy and Spain and covered acute and convalescent phases of COVID-19. The material from the prospective study consisted of cDNA or gDNA derived from T cells, B-cell-depleted T cells, or PBMCs. Subjects who had been exposed to COVID-19, were actively infected with it, or had recovered from it provided the deeply sampled blood TCRbeta repertoires that made up the dataset. The repertoires were made available in a free public database intended to serve as a resource for research on the immune response to SARS-CoV-2. The samples were drawn from two sources: the first 160 participants of the ongoing ImmuneRACE study, and 1,000 to 1,500 subjects contributed by 6 global collaborators. A de-identified subject ID, COVID-19 status, age in years and sex were almost always included in the sample metadata. Where HLA class I and class II types were available, the types were taken from metadata supplied by the sample provider, not from assay-based typing.

The research as a whole found: How much clinical and demographic metadata was included differed by source and by participant, and the metadata was provided uncurated.

Each collaborating institution followed its own protocols to collect whole blood in K2EDTA tubes. For TCRbeta analysis, collaborators shipped samples as frozen whole blood, isolated PBMCs, or DNA extracted from either of those sample types. CDR1 is given as MGHDK and CDR2 as SYGVNS, both from the germline V gene. Including the terminal cysteine and phenylalanine, the CDR3 comprises 17 residues. Kept here is only the CDR3 DNA, which spans 51 bases and is read in frame from base 1. Trimmed from V: 2 bases; trimmed from J: 4 bases; junction bases lacking a gene match: 10. This receptor was obtained from a woman aged 80 or over in a cohort sampled during active or convalescent COVID-19. The chain is assembled from TRBV25-1 and TRBJ1-2, with 10 central nucleotides matching TRBD1. The sequenced sample was peripheral blood. The base sequence is TGTGCCAGCAGTGAACTGGGGACAGGGGCGGTTGGCTATGGCTACACCTTC. Its protein reads: CASSELGTGAVGYGYTF.